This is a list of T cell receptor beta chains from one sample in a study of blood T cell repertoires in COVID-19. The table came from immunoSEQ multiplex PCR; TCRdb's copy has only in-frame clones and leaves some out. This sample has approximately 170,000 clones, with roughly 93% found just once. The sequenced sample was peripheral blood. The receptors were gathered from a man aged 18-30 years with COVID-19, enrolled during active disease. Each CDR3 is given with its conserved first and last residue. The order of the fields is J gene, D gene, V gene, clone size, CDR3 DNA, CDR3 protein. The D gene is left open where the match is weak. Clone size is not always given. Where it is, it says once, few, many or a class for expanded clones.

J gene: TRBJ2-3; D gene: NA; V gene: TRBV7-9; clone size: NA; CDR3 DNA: TGTGCCAGCAGCTTAATGGGACTTCGATACACAGATACGCAGTATTTT; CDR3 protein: CASSLMGLRYTDTQYF
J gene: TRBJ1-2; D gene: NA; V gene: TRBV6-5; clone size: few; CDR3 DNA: TGTGCCAGCAGTTACTCTGGGGCAGGAAACTATGGCTACACCTTC; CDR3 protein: CASSYSGAGNYGYTF
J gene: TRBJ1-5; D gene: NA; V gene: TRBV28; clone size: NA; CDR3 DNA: TGTGCCAGCAGTTCAACAGATTCCCAGGGCGTGGGCGGAAAGCCCCAGCATTTT; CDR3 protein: CASSSTDSQGVGGKPQHF
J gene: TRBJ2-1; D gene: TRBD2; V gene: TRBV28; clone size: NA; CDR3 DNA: TGTGCCAGCAGTTTTTCAGTTTCGTCGATTGGGAGGGATGAGCAGTTCTTC; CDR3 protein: CASSFSVSSIGRDEQFF
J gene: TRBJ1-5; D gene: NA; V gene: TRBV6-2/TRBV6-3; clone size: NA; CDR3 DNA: TGTGCCAGCAGTCCCTATAGCAATCAGCCCCAGCATTTT; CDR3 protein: CASSPYSNQPQHF
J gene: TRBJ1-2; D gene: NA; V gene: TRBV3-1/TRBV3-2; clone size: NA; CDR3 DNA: TGTGCCAGCAGCCATGAGGCAGTTTCTAACTATGGCTACACCTTC; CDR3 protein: CASSHEAVSNYGYTF
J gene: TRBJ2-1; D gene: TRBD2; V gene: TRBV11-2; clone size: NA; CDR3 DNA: TGTGCCAGCAGCTTGAATTGGCGGGAGGGCGACAATGAGCAGTTCTTC; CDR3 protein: CASSLNWREGDNEQFF
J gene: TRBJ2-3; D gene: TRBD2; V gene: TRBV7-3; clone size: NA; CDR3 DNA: TGTGCCAGCAGCTGGTCGGGAGGGAACTCAGATACGCAGTATTTT; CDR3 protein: CASSWSGGNSDTQYF
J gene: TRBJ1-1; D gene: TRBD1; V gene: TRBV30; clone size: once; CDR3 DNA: TGTGCCTGGGGCCAAGGGGGCCCTGAAGCTTTCTTT; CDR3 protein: CAWGQGGPEAFF
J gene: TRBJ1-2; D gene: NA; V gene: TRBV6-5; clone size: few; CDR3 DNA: TGTGCCAGCAGTTTTACAGGTCGGATTAACTATGGCTACACCTTC; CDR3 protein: CASSFTGRINYGYTF
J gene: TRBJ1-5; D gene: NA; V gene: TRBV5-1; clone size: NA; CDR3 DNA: TGCGCCAGCAGCTTGGAGGCGGGTAGCAATCAGCCCCAGCATTTT; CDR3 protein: CASSLEAGSNQPQHF
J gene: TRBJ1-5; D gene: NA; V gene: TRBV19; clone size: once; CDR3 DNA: TGTGCCAGTAGTATCCAGGGAGGTAGCAATCAGCCCCAGCATTTT; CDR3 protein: CASSIQGGSNQPQHF
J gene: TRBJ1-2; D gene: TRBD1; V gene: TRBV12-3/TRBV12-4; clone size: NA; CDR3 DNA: TGTGCCAGCACCCGACAGGGACATGGCTACACCTTC; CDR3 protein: CASTRQGHGYTF
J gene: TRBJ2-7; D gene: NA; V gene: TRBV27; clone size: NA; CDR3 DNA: TGTGCCAGCAGTTCCACTAGGGCTTCCTACGAGCAGTACTTC; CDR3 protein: CASSSTRASYEQYF
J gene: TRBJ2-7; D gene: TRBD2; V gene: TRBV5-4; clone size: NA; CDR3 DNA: TGTGCCAGCAGCCCCGGGACTAGCGGGAGGAGTGAGCAGTACTTC; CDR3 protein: CASSPGTSGRSEQYF
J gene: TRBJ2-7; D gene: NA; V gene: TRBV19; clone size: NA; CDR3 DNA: TGTGCCAGTAGTACGGCAGGGGGGTCCTACGAGCAGTACTTC; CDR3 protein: CASSTAGGSYEQYF
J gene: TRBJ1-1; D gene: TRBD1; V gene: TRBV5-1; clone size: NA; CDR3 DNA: TGCGCCAGCAGCTTCTTAGGGACAGGGGCTCGAGGCACTGAAGCTTTCTTT; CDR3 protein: CASSFLGTGARGTEAFF
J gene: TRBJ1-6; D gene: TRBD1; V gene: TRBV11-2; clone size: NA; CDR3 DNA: TGTGCCAGTCACTCCACAATGGGACAGAATAATTCACCCCTCCACTTT; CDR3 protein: CASHSTMGQNNSPLHF
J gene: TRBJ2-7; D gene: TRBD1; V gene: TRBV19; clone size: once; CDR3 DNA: TGTGCCAGTAGTATAGGTACAGGGGATATTTACGAGCAGTACTTC; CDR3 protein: CASSIGTGDIYEQYF
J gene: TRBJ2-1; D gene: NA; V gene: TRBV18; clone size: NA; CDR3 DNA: TGTGCCAGCTCACCAACAGGTTACAATGAGCAGTTCTTC; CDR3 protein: CASSPTGYNEQFF
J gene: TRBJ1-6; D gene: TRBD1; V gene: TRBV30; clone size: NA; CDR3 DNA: TGTGCCTGGAAAGGGGGCCCCAATTCACCCCTCCACTTT; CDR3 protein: CAWKGGPNSPLHF
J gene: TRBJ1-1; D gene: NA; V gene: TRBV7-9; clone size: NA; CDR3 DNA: TGTGCCAGCAGCTTAGATAGGGGGACAGCTTTCTTT; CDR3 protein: CASSLDRGTAFF
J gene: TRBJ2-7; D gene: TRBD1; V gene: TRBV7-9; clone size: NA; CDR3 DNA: TGTGCCAGCAGCTTAATCGGGACAGGGATCGTTCACGAGCAGTACTTC; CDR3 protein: CASSLIGTGIVHEQYF
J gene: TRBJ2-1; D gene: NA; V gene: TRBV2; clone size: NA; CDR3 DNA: TGTGCCAGCAGTGAAGACGTCAGCGGTCAATCCTACAATGAGCAGTTCTTC; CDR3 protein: CASSEDVSGQSYNEQFF